A single sample gave rise to the 14 T cell receptor beta chains below, sequenced in a study of molecular identifiers for immune sequencing clone quantification. TCRdb recomputed calls from the PCR reads with MiXCR, one row per CDR3 protein. The sample holds roughly 100,000 distinct CDR3 sequences; about 32% are singletons and the top ten take approximately 10%. What was sequenced was naive CD8+ T cells from blood, with Jurkat cell RNA spiked in. Subset given: FACS-sorted CD8+CD4-CCR7+CD45RA+ naive T cells. These receptors all stem from a human donor in good health. Some libraries in this study had Jurkat cell RNA spiked in.

V usage is TRBV6-5 and J usage is TRBJ2-7; TRBD1 might be the D (6 bases). This CDR3 is 16 amino acids long. V was cut by 6 bases and J by 5 bases, with 23 bases left in between. Germline CDR1 is MNHEY and CDR2 is SVGAGI. This CDR3 reads CASRGTALSDSHEQYF. The CDR3 DNA reads as TGTGCCAGCAGGGGGACGGCCCTTTCGGACAGCCACGAGCAGTACTTC.

This clonotype turned up a few times. V is TRBV13 and J is TRBJ2-3, with a tentative D call TRBD2 (6 bases). This CDR3 region has 14 residues. The germline gives CDR1 PRHDT, CDR2 FYEKMQ (reference sequence). V gave up 6 bases and J gave up 1 base, with 11 bases separating them. The CDR3 DNA follows: TGTGCCAGCAGTATCAGGGAGGGCACAGATACGCAGTATTTT. Its protein product is CASSIREGTDTQYF.

This clonotype showed up just a few times. V is TRBV4-3 and J is TRBJ2-7, with 7 bases fitting TRBD1. Germline CDR1 is LGHNA and CDR2 is YSLEER. The CDR3 runs 15 residues. V gave up 6 bases and J gave up 6 bases; unmatched junction bases: 14. The CDR3 DNA follows: TGCGCCAGCAGTTATGATCGACAGGGTTGGGGCGAGCAGTACTTC. This gives the protein CASSYDRQGWGEQYF.

Many counts were recorded for this clonotype. The chain carries TRBV29-1 and TRBJ2-3; 7 nucleotides align to TRBD1. V lost 7 bases to trimming and J lost 0 bases; unmatched junction nucleotides: 7. The CDR3 consists of 14 residues. Germline-derived CDR1 and CDR2 are SQVTM and ANQGSEA. The CDR3, as DNA: TGCAGCGAGGTGACAGGGTTTAGCACAGATACGCAGTATTTT. It encodes CSEVTGFSTDTQYF.

V and J are TRBV15 and TRBJ2-5; D is unresolved. The V end lost 0 bases, the J end lost 1 base, and 12 bases lay between the germline ends. The CDR3 runs to 16 residues. The germline CDR1 and CDR2 sequences are LNHNV and YYDKDF (reference sequence). The CDR3 DNA sequence: TGTGCCACCAGCAGAGATTCGCAACAGCCCCAAGAGACCCAGTACTTC. This gives the protein CATSRDSQQPQETQYF.

The sample holds many counts of this clonotype. This chain links TRBV28 with TRBJ2-3; no clear D gene. This CDR3 is built from 18 residues. V was trimmed by 2 bases and J by 0 bases, leaving 18 bases between them. Germline V lookup: CDR1 MDHEN, CDR2 SYDVKM. The CDR3 loop reads CASSLMRNLAFSTDTQYF. DNA for the CDR3: TGTGCCAGCAGTTTAATGCGGAATTTGGCTTTTAGCACAGATACGCAGTATTTT.

Regarding this clonotype: No conserved phenylalanine or tryptophan ends this CDR3, so it is likely a read error. The rearrangement uses TRBV2 and TRBJ1-4, with D uncertain. V gave up 3 bases and J gave up 0 bases, with 5 bases separating them. Germline CDR1 is SNHLY and CDR2 is FYNNEI. The CDR3 extends over 14 amino acids. The CDR3 reads CASSDLPTNEKLFL. CDR3 bases: TGTGCCAGCAGTGATTTACCAACTAATGAAAAACTGTTTTTA.

This clonotype came up a few times. V usage is TRBV7-6 and J usage is TRBJ2-5, with 8 bases lining up with TRBD2. J gave up 4 bases and V 1 base, and 2 bases lay outside the gene matches. The CDR3 contains 14 residues. The germline V gene encodes CDR1 SGHVS and CDR2 FNYEAQ. The CDR3 bases are TGTGCCAGCAGCTTAGTTACTAGCGGAGAGACCCAGTACTTC. As protein: CASSLVTSGETQYF.

This clonotype has a count of ten or more. The J gene is TRBJ2-7, the V gene TRBV7-9; no reliable D call. The ends were cut back, 4 bases at V and 3 bases at J, with 16 bases in the middle. This CDR3 is built from 15 residues. In germline, CDR1 is SEHNR, CDR2 FQNEAQ (reference sequence). The CDR3 DNA reads TGTGCCAGCAGCTCGACGACAAAGCTAGGCTACGAGCAGTACTTC. Translated: CASSSTTKLGYEQYF.

This clonotype was detected many times. The gene calls are TRBV6-2 or TRBV6-3 and TRBJ2-3; no clear D. Deletions cut 8 bases from V and 5 bases from J, with 5 bases between. CDR1 MNHEY and CDR2 SVGEGT come from the germline V gene. This CDR3 contains 10 residues. Here the CDR3 reads CASAGDTQYF. For the CDR3, the DNA is TGTGCCAGCGCTGGAGATACGCAGTATTTT.

This clonotype was seen repeatedly, ten times or more. V and J are TRBV4-2 and TRBJ1-5; D is perhaps TRBD1 (5 bases). Between the trimmed V and J ends, which lost 0 bases and 0 bases, there was a span of 12 bases. CDR1 and CDR2 (germline): LGHNA, YNFKEQ. There are 17 residues in the CDR3. CDR3 in DNA: TGTGCCAGCAGCCAAGATCCGGACAAGAATAGCAATCAGCCCCAGCATTTT. Translated: CASSQDPDKNSNQPQHF.

Comments on this clonotype: The CDR3 does not close with the conserved phenylalanine or tryptophan, likely indicating a read error. The chain couples TRBV14 to TRBJ2-7, with D uncertain. Germline V gene sequence: CDR1 SGHDN, CDR2 FVKESK. Deletions cut 4 bases from V and 6 bases from J, with 10 bases between. The CDR3 has 12 residues. The CDR3 bases are TGTGCCAGCAGCCCAACATTGGGCGAGCAGTACTCC. It translates to CASSPTLGEQYS.

In the case of this clonotype: A much larger clonotype is one base distant, so this may be a read error. The rearrangement joins TRBV29-1 to TRBJ2-2; D is perhaps TRBD2 (5 bases). The CDR3 runs to 15 residues. Germline assignment: CDR1 SQVTM and CDR2 ANQGSEA. The CDR3 spells CSAAGLSPNTGELLF. CDR3 DNA: TGCAGCGCTGCAGGACTGTCCCCGAACACCGGGGAGCTGTTATTT.

The chain combines TRBV7-6 with TRBJ1-2, with 8 bases lining up with TRBD1. The CDR3 extends over 13 amino acids. The J segment lost 6 bases and the V segment lost 4 bases, leaving 4 bases of the junction unmatched. CDR1 and CDR2 from the germline V gene are SGHVS and FNYEAQ. DNA for the CDR3: TGTGCCAGCAGCTCAGAGACAGGGGATGGCTACACCTTC. Amino acids: CASSSETGDGYTF.